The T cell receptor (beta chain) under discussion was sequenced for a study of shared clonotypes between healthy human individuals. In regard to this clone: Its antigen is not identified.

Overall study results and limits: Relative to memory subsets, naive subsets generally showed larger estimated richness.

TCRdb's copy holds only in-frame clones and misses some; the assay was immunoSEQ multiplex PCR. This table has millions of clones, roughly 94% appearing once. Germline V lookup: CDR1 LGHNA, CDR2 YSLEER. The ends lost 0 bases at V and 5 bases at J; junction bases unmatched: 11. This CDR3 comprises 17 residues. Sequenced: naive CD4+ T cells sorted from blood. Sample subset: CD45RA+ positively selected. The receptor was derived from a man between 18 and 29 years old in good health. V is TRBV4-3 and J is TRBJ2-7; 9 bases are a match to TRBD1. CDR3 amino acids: CASSQESQGQGSHEQYF. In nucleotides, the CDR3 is TGCGCCAGCAGCCAAGAAAGTCAAGGACAGGGGTCCCACGAGCAGTACTTC.